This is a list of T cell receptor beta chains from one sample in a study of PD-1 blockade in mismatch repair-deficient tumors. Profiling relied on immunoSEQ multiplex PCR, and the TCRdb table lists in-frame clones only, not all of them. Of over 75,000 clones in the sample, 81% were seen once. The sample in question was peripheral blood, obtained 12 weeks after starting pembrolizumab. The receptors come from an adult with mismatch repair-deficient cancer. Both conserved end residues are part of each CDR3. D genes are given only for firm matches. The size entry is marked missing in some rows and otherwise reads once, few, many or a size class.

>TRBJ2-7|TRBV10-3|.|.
CAISEKGQTYEQYF
TGTGCCATCAGTGAGAAGGGGCAGACCTACGAGCAGTACTTC
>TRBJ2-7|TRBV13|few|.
CASSLGRYYEQYF
TGTGCCAGCAGCTTAGGGAGGTACTACGAGCAGTACTTC
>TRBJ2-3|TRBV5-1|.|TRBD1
CASSPRGGLTDTQYF
TGCGCCAGCAGCCCACGAGGGGGCCTCACAGATACGCAGTATTTT
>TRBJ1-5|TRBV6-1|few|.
CASSEEVFQPQHF
TGTGCCAGCAGTGAAGAGGTGTTTCAGCCCCAGCATTTT
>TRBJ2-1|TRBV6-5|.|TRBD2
CASSTTSGIVPEQFF
TGTGCCAGCAGTACGACTAGCGGGATTGTTCCTGAGCAGTTCTTC
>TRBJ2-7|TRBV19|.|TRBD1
CASSIRDSYEQYF
TGTGCCAGTAGTATTAGGGACAGCTACGAGCAGTACTTC
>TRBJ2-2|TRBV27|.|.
CASSPQGAGELFF
TGTGCCAGCAGTCCGCAAGGGGCCGGGGAGCTGTTTTTT
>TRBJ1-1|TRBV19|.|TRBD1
CASSLDRGRGEAFF
TGTGCCAGTTCCTTGGACAGGGGGCGAGGTGAAGCTTTCTTT
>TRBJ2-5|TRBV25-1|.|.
CASSGSPAETQYF
TGTGCCAGCAGTGGATCCCCGGCGGAGACCCAGTACTTC
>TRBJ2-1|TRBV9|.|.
CASSVEGGFNEQFF
TGTGCCAGCAGCGTAGAAGGAGGGTTCAATGAGCAGTTCTTC
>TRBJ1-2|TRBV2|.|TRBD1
CASIGDRGRNYGYTF
TGTGCCAGCATTGGGGACAGGGGTCGAAACTATGGCTACACCTTC
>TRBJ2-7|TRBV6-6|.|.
CASSYDSSYGFEQYF
TGTGCCAGCAGTTACGACAGCTCTTATGGGTTCGAGCAGTACTTC
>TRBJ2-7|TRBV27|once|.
CASSLERGPYEQYF
TGTGCCAGCAGTTTGGAAAGGGGACCCTACGAGCAGTACTTC
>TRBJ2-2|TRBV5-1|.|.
CASSLTTGELFF
TGCGCCAGCAGCTTGACCACCGGGGAGCTGTTTTTT
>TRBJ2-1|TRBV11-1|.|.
CASSPSRSWQFF
TGTGCCAGCAGCCCTTCTAGGAGTTGGCAGTTCTTC
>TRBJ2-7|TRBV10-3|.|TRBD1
CAISGGQGRHEQYF
TGTGCCATCAGTGGGGGACAGGGCAGGCACGAGCAGTACTTC
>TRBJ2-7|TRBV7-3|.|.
CASSLNPMYEQYF
TGTGCCAGCAGCTTAAACCCGATGTACGAGCAGTACTTC
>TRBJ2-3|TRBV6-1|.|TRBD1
CASSEDVTGGTDTQYF
TGTGCCAGCAGTGAAGACGTTACAGGGGGCACAGATACGCAGTATTTT
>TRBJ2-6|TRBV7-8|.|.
CASSLVARRSGANVLTF
TGTGCCAGCAGCTTAGTTGCCAGGAGGTCTGGGGCCAACGTCCTGACTTTC
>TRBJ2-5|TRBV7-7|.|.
CASSLEGRGRETQYF
TGTGCTAGCAGCTTAGAAGGCAGGGGCAGGGAGACCCAGTACTTC
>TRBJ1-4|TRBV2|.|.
CASRTRDKGEKLFF
TGTGCCAGCAGGACCCGGGACAAAGGTGAAAAACTGTTTTTT
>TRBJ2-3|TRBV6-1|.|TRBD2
CASSELAGGFSDTQYF
TGTGCCAGCAGTGAACTAGCGGGAGGATTCTCAGATACGCAGTATTTT
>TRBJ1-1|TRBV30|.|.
CAWRKQYTEAFF
TGTGCCTGGAGGAAGCAGTACACTGAAGCTTTCTTT
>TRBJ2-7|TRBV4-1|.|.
CASSDPPRTNSYEQYF
TGCGCCAGCAGCGATCCCCCTCGGACTAACTCCTACGAGCAGTACTTC